This is a list of T cell receptor beta chains from one sample in a study of cytotoxic CD8 clonotypes in ibrutinib-treated CLL. TCRdb's copy holds only in-frame clones and misses some; the assay was immunoSEQ multiplex PCR. The sample carries about 29,000 clones, more than 60% recorded once. This specimen consisted of PBMCs, obtained after 24 months of ibrutinib treatment. Receptors were obtained from a human donor with chronic lymphocytic leukemia. Each CDR3 is given with its conserved first and last residue. The D gene is left open where the match is weak. Clone size is shown for a subset of rows, as once, few, many or a class of expanded clone.

d_call	v_call	j_call	clone_size	cdr3_aa	cdr3_nt
.	TRBV5-8	TRBJ1-5	.	CASSRRHTGQPQHF	TGTGCCAGCAGCCGAAGACACACCGGTCAGCCCCAGCATTTT
TRBD1	TRBV19	TRBJ1-1	.	CASSIGTASEAFF	TGTGCCAGTAGTATCGGGACAGCTTCTGAAGCTTTCTTT
TRBD1	TRBV7-9	TRBJ1-1	once	CASNSIYRGPNTEAFF	TGTGCCAGCAACTCGATATATAGGGGGCCGAACACTGAAGCTTTCTTT
.	TRBV5-6	TRBJ2-3	.	CASSLAGFADTQYF	TGTGCCAGCAGCTTGGCGGGTTTTGCAGATACGCAGTATTTT
TRBD1	TRBV9	TRBJ2-3	.	CASSSGTAGSQYF	TGTGCCAGCAGCTCAGGGACAGCCGGAAGCCAGTATTTT
TRBD2	TRBV10-3	TRBJ2-3	.	CAIKTSGGESDTQYF	TGTGCCATCAAAACTAGCGGGGGGGAATCAGATACGCAGTATTTT
.	TRBV11-2	TRBJ2-1	few	CASSSPPVHEQFF	TGTGCCAGCAGCTCTCCTCCGGTCCATGAGCAGTTCTTC
.	TRBV7-9	TRBJ2-1	.	CASQSSGLDEQFF	TGTGCCAGCCAAAGTTCTGGGTTGGATGAGCAGTTCTTC
.	TRBV5-4	TRBJ1-2	.	CASSLGGRVDYGYTF	TGTGCCAGCAGCTTGGGAGGGCGCGTGGACTATGGCTACACCTTC
.	TRBV20-1	TRBJ1-2	.	CSPRGYTF	TGCAGTCCCCGCGGCTACACCTTC
.	TRBV10-1	TRBJ1-4	.	CASSGRRREKLFF	TGCGCCAGCAGTGGAAGGAGACGTGAAAAACTGTTTTTT
TRBD1	TRBV5-1	TRBJ1-2	few	CASSRTTGEVGYTF	TGCGCCAGCAGCCGCACGACAGGGGAGGTCGGGTACACCTTC
.	TRBV7-3	TRBJ2-1	.	CASSLTRLASEQFF	TGTGCCAGCAGCTTAACGCGGCTAGCGAGTGAGCAGTTCTTC
TRBD1	TRBV6-5	TRBJ1-2	.	CASRHHRGGYTF	TGTGCCAGCAGGCACCACAGGGGCGGCTACACCTTC
TRBD2	TRBV6-5	TRBJ2-1	.	CASSYSTSGGSTEQFF	TGTGCCAGCAGTTACTCGACTAGCGGGGGCTCGACAGAGCAGTTCTTC
TRBD1	TRBV27	TRBJ1-2	few	CASRTIRQGISYGYTF	TGTGCCAGCAGGACAATTAGACAGGGGATTAGCTATGGCTACACCTTC
.	TRBV6-5	TRBJ2-7	.	CASRTSSYEQYF	TGTGCCAGCAGGACTAGCTCCTACGAGCAGTACTTC
TRBD2	TRBV5-3	TRBJ2-1	.	CARSYRTSCYEQFF	TGTGCCAGAAGCTATAGGACTAGCTGCTATGAGCAGTTCTTC
.	TRBV27	TRBJ1-2	.	CASSTLRGDYGYTF	TGTGCCAGCAGTACACTAAGGGGGGACTATGGCTACACCTTC
TRBD1	TRBV5-1	TRBJ2-1	few	CASSLTGVGDEQFF	TGCGCCAGCAGCTTGACAGGGGTCGGTGATGAGCAGTTCTTC
TRBD1	TRBV5-1	TRBJ1-5	few	CASSLGSSTGPNQPQHF	TGCGCCAGCAGCTTGGGCAGCTCGACAGGGCCCAATCAGCCCCAGCATTTT
TRBD2	TRBV7-2	TRBJ2-7	once	CASSLVGGTRSHEQYF	TGTGCCAGCAGCTTAGTGGGAGGGACTAGGTCCCACGAGCAGTACTTC